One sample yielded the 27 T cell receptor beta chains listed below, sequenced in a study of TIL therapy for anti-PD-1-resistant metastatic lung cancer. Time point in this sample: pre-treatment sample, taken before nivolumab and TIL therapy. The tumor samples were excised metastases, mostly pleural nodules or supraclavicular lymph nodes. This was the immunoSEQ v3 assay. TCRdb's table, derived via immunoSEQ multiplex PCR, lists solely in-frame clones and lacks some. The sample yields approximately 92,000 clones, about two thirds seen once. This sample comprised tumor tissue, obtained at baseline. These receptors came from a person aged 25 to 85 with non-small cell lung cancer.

CDR3 in DNA: TGTGCCAGCAAGCGGGGGGTTGACACCGGGGAGCTGTTTTTT. This codes for CASKRGVDTGELFF. This chain connects TRBV9 to TRBJ2-2; 9 nucleotides agree with TRBD2. The trim removed 6 bases at V and 3 bases at J, leaving 3 bases unmatched. The germline gives CDR1 SGDLS, CDR2 YYNGEE. The CDR3 runs 14 residues.

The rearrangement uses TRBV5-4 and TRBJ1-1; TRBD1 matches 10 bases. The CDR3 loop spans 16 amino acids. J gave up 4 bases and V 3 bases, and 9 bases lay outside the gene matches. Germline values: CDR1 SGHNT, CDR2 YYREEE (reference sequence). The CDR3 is CASSYYPDRGFTEAFF. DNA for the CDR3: TGTGCCAGCAGCTATTATCCGGACAGGGGGTTCACTGAAGCTTTCTTT.

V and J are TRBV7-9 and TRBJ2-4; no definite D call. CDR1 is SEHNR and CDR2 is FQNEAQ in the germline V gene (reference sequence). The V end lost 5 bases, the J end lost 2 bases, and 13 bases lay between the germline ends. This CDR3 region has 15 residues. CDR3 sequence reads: CASSPPVRSKNIQYF. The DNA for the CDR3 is TGTGCCAGCAGCCCCCCCGTCAGGTCCAAAAACATTCAGTACTTC.

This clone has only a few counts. Here the CDR3 reads CAWSIGRRADTQYF. The CDR3 nucleotides read TGTGCCTGGAGCATCGGGAGACGGGCAGATACGCAGTATTTT. The chain couples TRBV30 to TRBJ2-3, with a tentative D call TRBD2 (6 bases). CDR1 and CDR2 (germline): GTSNPN, SVGIG (reference sequence). The CDR3 is 14 amino acids. V was cut by 3 bases and J by 4 bases, with 14 bases left in between.

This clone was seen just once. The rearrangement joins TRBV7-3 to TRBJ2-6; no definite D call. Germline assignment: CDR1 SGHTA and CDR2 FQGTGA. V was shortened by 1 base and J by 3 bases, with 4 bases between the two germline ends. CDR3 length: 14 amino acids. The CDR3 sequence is CASSLKGGANVLTF. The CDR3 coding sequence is TGTGCCAGCAGCTTAAAGGGTGGGGCCAACGTCCTGACTTTC.

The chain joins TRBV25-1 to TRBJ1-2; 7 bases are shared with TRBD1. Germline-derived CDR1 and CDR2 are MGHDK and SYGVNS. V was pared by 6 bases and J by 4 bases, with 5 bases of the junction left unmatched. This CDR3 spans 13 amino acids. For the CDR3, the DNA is TGTGCCAGCAGCCTTAGGGACAGCTATGGCTACACCTTC. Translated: CASSLRDSYGYTF.

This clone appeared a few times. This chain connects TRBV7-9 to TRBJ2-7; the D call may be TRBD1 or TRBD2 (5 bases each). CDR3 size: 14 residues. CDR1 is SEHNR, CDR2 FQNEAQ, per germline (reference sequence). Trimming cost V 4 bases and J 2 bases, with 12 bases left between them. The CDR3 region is CASSSRDLTYEQYF. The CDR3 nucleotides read TGTGCCAGCAGCTCAAGGGACCTTACCTACGAGCAGTACTTC.

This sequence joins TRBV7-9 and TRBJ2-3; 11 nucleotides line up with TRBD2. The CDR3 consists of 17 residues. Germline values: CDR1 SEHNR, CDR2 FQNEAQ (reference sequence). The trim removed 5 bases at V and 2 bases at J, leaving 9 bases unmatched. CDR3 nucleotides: TGTGCCAGCAGCCACCCTTCGACTAGCGGGGCCACAGATACGCAGTATTTT. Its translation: CASSHPSTSGATDTQYF.

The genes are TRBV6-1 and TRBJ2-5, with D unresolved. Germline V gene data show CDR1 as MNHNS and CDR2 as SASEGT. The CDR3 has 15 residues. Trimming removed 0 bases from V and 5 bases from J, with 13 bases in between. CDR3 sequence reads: CASSEAGRSEETQYF. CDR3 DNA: TGTGCCAGCAGTGAAGCGGGCAGGTCGGAGGAGACCCAGTACTTC.

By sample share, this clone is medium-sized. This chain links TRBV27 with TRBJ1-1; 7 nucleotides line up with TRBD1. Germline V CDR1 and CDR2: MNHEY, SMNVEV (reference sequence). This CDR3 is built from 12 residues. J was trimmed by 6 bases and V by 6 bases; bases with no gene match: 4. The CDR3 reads CASRTGSAEAFF. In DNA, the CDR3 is TGTGCCAGCAGGACAGGGTCCGCTGAAGCTTTCTTT.

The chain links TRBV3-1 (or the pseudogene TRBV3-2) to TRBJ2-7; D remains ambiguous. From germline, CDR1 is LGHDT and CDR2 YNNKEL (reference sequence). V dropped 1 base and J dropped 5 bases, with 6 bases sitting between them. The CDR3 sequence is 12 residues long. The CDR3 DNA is TGTGCCAGCAGCCAAGTCGACCACGAGCAGTACTTC. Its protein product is CASSQVDHEQYF.

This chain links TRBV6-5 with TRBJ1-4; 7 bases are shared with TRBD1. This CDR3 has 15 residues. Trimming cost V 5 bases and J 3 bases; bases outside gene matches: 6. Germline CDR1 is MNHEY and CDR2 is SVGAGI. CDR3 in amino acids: CASSPPGQSNEKLFF. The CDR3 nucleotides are TGTGCCAGCAGTCCCCCGGGACAGTCTAATGAAAAACTGTTTTTT.

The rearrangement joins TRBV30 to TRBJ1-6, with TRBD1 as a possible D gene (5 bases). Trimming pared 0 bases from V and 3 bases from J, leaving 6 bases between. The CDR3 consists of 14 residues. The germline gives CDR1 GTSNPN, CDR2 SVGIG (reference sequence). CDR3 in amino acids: CAWSVGDYNSPLHF. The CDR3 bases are TGTGCCTGGAGTGTGGGGGACTATAATTCACCCCTCCACTTT.

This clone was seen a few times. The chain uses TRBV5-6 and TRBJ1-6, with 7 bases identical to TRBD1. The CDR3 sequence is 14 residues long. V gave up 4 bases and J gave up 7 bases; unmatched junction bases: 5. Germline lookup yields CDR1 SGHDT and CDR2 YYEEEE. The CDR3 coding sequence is TGTGCCAGCAGCACCGGGACAGCAAATTCACCCCTCCACTTT. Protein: CASSTGTANSPLHF.

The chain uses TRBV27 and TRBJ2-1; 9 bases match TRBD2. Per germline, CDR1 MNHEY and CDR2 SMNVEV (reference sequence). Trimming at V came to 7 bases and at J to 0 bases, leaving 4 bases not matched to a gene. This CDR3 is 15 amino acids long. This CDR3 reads CASIRRGGSYNEQFF. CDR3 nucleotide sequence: TGTGCCAGCATCAGGCGGGGGGGCTCCTACAATGAGCAGTTCTTC.

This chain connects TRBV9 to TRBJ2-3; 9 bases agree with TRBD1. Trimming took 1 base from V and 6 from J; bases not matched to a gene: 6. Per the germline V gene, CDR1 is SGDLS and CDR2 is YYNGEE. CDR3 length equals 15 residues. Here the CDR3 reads CASSVSGTGIDTQYF. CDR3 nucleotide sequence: TGTGCCAGCAGCGTATCTGGGACAGGGATTGATACGCAGTATTTT.

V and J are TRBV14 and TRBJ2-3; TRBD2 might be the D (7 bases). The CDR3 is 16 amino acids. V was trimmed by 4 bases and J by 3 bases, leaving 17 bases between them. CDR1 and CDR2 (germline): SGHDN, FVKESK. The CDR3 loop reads CASSLLRGGQTDTQYF. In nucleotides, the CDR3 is TGTGCCAGCAGCCTCCTAAGGGGGGGGCAGACAGATACGCAGTATTTT.

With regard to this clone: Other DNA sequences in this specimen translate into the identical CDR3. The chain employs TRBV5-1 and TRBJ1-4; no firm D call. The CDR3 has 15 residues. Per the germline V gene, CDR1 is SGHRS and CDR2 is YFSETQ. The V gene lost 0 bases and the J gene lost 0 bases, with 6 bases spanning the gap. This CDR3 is CASSLGRATNEKLFF. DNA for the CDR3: TGCGCCAGCAGCTTGGGACGGGCAACTAATGAAAAACTGTTTTTT.

The CDR3 reads CASSRQGNNSPLHF. The CDR3 DNA follows: TGTGCCAGCAGCCGACAGGGGAATAATTCACCCCTCCACTTT. The J gene is TRBJ1-6, the V gene TRBV5-8; 8 bases align to TRBD1. The germline gives CDR1 SGHTS, CDR2 YDEGEE. CDR3 length: 14 residues. The junction had 2 bases not matched to a gene; V was cut back by 4 bases and J by 5 bases.

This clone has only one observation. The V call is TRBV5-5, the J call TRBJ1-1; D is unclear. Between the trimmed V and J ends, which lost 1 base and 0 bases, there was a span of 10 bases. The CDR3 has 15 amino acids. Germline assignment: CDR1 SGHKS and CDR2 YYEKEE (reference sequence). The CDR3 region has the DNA TGTGCCAGCAGCTTGTGGGCGGAGATGAACACTGAAGCTTTCTTT. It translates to CASSLWAEMNTEAFF.

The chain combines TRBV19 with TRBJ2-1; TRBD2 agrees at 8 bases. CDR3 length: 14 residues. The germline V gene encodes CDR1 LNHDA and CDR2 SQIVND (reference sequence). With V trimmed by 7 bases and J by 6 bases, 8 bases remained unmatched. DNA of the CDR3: TGTGCCAGTAATCTCGGGGGGGGCACCAATGAGCAGTTCTTC. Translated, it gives CASNLGGGTNEQFF.

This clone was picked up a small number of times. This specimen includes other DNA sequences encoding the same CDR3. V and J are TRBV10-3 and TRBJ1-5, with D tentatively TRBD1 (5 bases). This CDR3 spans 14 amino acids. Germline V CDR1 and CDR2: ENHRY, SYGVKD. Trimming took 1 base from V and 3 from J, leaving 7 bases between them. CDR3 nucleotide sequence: TGTGCCATCAGTGAGTTGGGGGACAATCAGCCCCAGCATTTT. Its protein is CAISELGDNQPQHF.

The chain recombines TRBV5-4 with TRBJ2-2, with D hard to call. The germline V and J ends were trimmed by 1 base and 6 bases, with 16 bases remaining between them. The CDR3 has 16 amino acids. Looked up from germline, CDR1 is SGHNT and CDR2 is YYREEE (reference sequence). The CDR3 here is CASSLSSGGVSGELFF. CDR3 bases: TGTGCCAGCAGCTTGAGCTCCGGTGGGGTTTCCGGGGAGCTGTTTTTT.

The CDR3 sequence: CASSTSGVEQFF. CDR3 DNA: TGTGCCAGCTCCACTTCCGGGGTCGAGCAGTTCTTC. The rearrangement uses TRBV18 and TRBJ2-1, with D tentatively TRBD2 (5 bases). Germline CDR1 reads KGHSH; CDR2 reads LQKENI. This CDR3 comprises 12 residues. With 6 bases removed from V and 10 bases from J, the gap between germline ends came to 13 bases.

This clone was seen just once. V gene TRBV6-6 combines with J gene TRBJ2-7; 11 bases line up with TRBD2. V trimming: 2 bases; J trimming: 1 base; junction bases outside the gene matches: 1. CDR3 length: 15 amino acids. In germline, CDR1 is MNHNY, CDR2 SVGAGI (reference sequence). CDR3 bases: TGTGCCAGCAGTTACGGGACTAGCGGATCCTACGAGCAGTACTTC. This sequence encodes CASSYGTSGSYEQYF.

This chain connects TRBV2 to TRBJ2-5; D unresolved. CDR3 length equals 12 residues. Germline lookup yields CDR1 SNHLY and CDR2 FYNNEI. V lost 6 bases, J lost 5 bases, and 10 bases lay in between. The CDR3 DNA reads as TGTGCCAGCAGAACTCTAAAGGAGACCCAGTACTTC. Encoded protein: CASRTLKETQYF.

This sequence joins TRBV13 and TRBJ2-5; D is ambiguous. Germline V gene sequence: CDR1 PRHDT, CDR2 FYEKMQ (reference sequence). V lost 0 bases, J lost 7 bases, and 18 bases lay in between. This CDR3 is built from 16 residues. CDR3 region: CASSLGGGLPRATQYF. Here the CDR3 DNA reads TGTGCCAGCAGCTTAGGGGGTGGCCTACCCCGAGCGACCCAGTACTTC.